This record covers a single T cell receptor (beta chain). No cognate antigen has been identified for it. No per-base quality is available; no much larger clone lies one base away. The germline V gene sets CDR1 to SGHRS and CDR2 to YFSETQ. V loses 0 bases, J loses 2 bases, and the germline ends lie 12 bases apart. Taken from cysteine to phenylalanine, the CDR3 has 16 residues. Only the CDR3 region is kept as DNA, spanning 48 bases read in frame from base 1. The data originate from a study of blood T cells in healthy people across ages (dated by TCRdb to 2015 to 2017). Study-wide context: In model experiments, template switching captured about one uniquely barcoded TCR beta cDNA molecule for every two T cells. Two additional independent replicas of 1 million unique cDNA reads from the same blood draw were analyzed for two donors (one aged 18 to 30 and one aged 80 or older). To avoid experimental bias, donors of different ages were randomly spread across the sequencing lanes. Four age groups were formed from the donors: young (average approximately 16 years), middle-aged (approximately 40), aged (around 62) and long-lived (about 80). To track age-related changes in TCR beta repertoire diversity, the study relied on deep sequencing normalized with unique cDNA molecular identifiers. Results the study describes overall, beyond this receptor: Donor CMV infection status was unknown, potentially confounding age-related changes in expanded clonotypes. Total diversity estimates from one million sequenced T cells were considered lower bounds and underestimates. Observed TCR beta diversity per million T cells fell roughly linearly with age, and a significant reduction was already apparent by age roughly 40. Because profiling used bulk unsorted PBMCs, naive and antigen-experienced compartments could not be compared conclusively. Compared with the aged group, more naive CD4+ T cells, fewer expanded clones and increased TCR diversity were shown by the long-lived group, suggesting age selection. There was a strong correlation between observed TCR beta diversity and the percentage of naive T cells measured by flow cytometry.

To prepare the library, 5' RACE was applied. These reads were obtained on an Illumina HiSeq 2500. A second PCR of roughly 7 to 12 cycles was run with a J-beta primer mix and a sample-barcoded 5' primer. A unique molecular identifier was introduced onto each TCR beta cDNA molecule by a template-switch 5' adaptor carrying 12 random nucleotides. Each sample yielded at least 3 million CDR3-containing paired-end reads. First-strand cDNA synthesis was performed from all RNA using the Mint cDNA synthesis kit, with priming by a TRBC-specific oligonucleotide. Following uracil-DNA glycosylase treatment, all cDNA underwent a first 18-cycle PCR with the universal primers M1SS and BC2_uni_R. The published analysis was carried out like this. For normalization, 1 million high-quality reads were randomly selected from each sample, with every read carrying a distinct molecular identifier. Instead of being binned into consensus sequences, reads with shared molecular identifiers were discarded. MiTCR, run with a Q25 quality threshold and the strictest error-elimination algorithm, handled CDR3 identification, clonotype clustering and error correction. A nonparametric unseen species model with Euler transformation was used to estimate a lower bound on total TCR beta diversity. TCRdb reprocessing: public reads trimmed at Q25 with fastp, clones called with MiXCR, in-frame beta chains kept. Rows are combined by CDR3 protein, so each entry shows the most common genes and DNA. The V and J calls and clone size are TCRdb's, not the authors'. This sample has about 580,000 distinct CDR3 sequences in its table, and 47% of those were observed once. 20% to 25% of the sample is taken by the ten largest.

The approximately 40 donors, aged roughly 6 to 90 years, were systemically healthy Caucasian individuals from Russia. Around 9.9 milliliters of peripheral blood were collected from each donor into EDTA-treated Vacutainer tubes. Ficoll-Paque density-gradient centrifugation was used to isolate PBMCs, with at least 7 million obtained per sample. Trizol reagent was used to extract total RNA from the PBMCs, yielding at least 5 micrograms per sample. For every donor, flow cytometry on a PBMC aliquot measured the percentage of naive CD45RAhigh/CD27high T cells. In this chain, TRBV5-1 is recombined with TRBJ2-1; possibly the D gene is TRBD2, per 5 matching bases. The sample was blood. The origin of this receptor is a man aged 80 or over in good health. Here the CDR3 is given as CASSLEATRAYNEQFF. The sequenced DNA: TGCGCCAGCAGCTTGGAGGCGACGAGGGCCTACAATGAGCAGTTCTTC.